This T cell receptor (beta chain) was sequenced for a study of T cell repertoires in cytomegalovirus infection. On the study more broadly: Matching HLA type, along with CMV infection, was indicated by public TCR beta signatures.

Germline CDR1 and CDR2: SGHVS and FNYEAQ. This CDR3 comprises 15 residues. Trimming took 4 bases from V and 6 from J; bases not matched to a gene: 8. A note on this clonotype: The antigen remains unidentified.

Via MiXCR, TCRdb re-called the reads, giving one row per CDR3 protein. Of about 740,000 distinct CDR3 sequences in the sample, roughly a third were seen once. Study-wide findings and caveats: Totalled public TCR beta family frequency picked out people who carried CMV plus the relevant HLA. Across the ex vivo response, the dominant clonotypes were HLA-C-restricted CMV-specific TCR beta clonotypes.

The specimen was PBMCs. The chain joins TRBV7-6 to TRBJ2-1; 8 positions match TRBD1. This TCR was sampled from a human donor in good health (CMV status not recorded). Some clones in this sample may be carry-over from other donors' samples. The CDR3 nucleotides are TGTGCCAGCAGCTCGACGGGACAGGCTTCCAATGAGCAGTTCTTC. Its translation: CASSSTGQASNEQFF.